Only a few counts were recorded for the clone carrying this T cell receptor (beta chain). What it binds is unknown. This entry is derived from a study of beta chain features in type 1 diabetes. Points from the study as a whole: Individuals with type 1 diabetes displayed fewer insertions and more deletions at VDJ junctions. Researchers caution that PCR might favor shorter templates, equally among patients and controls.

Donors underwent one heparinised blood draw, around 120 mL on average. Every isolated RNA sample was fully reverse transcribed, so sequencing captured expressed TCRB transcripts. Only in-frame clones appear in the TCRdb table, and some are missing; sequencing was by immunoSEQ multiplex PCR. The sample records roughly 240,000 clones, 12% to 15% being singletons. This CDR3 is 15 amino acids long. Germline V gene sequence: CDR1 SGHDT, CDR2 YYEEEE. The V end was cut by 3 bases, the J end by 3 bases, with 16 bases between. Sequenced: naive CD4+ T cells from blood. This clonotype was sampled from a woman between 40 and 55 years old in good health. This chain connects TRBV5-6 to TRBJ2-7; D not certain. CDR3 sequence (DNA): TGTGCCAGCAGCTCAACAAGGAGCGCCCTCTACGAGCAGTACTTC. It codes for CASSSTRSALYEQYF.